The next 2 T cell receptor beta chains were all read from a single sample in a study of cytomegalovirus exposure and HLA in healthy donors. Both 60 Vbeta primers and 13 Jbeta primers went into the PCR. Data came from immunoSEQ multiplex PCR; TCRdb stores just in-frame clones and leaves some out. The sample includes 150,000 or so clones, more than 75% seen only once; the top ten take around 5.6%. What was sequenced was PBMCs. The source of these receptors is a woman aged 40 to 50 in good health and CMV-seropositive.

The CDR3, as DNA: TGTGCCAGCAGCGTGCGGGGGGGGGCGGGCACCGGGGAGCTGTTTTTT. Translation gives CASSVRGGAGTGELFF. The chain employs TRBV7-2 and TRBJ2-2; 9 bases map to TRBD2. Trimming cost V 5 bases and J 4 bases; bases outside gene matches: 8. CDR3 length equals 16 residues. CDR1 is SGHTA, CDR2 FQGNSA, per germline.

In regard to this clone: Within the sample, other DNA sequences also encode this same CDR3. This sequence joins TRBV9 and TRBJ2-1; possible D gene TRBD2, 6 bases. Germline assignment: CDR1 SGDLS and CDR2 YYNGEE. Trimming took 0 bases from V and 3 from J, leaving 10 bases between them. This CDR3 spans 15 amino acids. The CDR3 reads CASSVVTGDYNEQFF. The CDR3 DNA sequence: TGTGCCAGCAGCGTAGTTACGGGGGACTACAATGAGCAGTTCTTC.